These 20 T cell receptor beta chains share one sample of origin, sequenced in a study of T cell responses to AZD1222 COVID-19 vaccine. Some clones are missing from TCRdb's copy, which holds only in-frame ones; the method was immunoSEQ multiplex PCR. The sample shows 95,000 to 110,000 clones, 75% to 90% of them seen only once. The material sequenced was peripheral blood, taken on day 0 of AZD1222 vaccination. The receptor set was obtained from an adult in good health.

This chain joins TRBV9 and TRBJ2-7, with TRBD1 matching over 9 bases. Germline V gene lookup returns CDR1 SGDLS and CDR2 YYNGEE. The ends lost 0 bases at V and 4 bases at J; junction bases unmatched: 5. CDR3 length: 15 residues. CDR3 residues: CASSVDGTGKYEQYF. In DNA form, the CDR3 reads TGTGCCAGCAGCGTAGACGGGACAGGGAAATACGAGCAGTACTTC.

This chain links TRBV30 with TRBJ2-7; 9 nucleotides match TRBD1. Trimming removed 1 base from V and 7 bases from J; junction bases left unmatched: 2. This CDR3 comprises 12 residues. CDR1 and CDR2 from the germline V gene are GTSNPN and SVGIG (reference sequence). CDR3 residues: CAWSGTGVEQYF. The CDR3 bases are TGTGCCTGGAGTGGGACAGGGGTGGAGCAGTACTTC.

This chain joins TRBV6-5 and TRBJ2-2; a weak D match, TRBD2 (5 bases). Deletions cut 5 bases from V and 6 bases from J, with 16 bases between. The CDR3 runs 15 residues. Germline loops: CDR1 MNHEY, CDR2 SVGAGI. CDR3 sequence: CASSPSIGDPGELFF. The DNA for the CDR3 is TGTGCCAGCAGTCCCAGTATCGGGGATCCCGGGGAGCTGTTTTTT.

The chain is built from TRBV7-3 and TRBJ2-2, with 8 bases that match TRBD1. This CDR3 has 16 residues. Trimming at V came to 5 bases and at J to 7 bases, leaving 12 bases not matched to a gene. From germline, CDR1 is SGHTA and CDR2 FQGTGA. The CDR3 coding sequence is TGTGCCAGCAGCCTCCTACCGGGACAGGAAAGCGGGGAGCTGTTTTTT. Amino acids: CASSLLPGQESGELFF.

The chain employs TRBV10-3 and TRBJ2-7; TRBD1 might be the D (6 bases). Trimming left V 6 bases short and J 2 bases short, with 8 bases between. Germline V CDR1 and CDR2: ENHRY, SYGVKD. This CDR3 has 12 amino acids. CDR3 nucleotide sequence: TGTGCCATCAGACAGGGAGCCTACGAGCAGTACTTC. Its translation: CAIRQGAYEQYF.

This chain joins TRBV2 and TRBJ1-5, with D possibly TRBD1 on 6 matching bases. The CDR3 spans 13 residues. Trimming cost V 8 bases and J 3 bases, with 11 bases left between them. The germline gives CDR1 SNHLY, CDR2 FYNNEI. The CDR3 DNA follows: TGTGCCAGCGGACAGAAAGACAATCAGCCCCAGCATTTT. It encodes CASGQKDNQPQHF.

The rearrangement uses TRBV13 and TRBJ1-4; 8 bases align to TRBD1. This CDR3 region has 15 residues. Losses at the gene ends were 6 bases for V and 5 bases for J; bases not matched to a gene: 8. Per the germline V gene, CDR1 is PRHDT and CDR2 is FYEKMQ (reference sequence). The CDR3 DNA sequence: TGTGCCAGCAGTCGAGACAGGGGCACCAATGAAAAACTGTTTTTT. Amino acids: CASSRDRGTNEKLFF.

V and J are TRBV7-3 and TRBJ2-3; D gene ambiguous. V gave up 3 bases and J gave up 2 bases, with 3 bases separating them. CDR3 length: 12 residues. The V gene's germline CDR1 is SGHTA and CDR2 FQGTGA. The CDR3 spells CASSFNTDTQYF. The CDR3 DNA sequence: TGTGCCAGCAGCTTCAACACAGATACGCAGTATTTT. Full variable domain (rest looked up from reference TRBV7-3 and TRBJ2-3): GAGVSQTPSNKVTEKGKYVELRCDPISGHTALYWYRQSLGQGPEFLIYFQGTGAADDSGLPNDRFFAVRPEGSVSTLKIQRTERGDSAVYLCASSFNTDTQYFGPGTRLTVL.

The CDR3 sequence is CASSMWINQPQHF. The DNA of the CDR3 is TGTGCCAGTAGTATGTGGATCAATCAGCCCCAGCATTTT. This rearrangement joins TRBV19 to TRBJ1-5; D gene ambiguous. Germline V gives CDR1 LNHDA, CDR2 SQIVND (reference sequence). The V end lost 3 bases, the J end lost 3 bases, and 6 bases lay between the germline ends. This CDR3 region has 13 residues.

CDR3 protein: CASSQDVGDTQYF. The CDR3 DNA sequence: TGTGCCAGCAGCCAAGATGTTGGGGATACGCAGTATTTT. The chain uses TRBV14 and TRBJ2-3; unclear D gene. Trimming stripped 0 bases from V and 6 bases from J, with 7 bases between. Germline CDR1 reads SGHDN; CDR2 reads FVKESK. The CDR3 covers 13 residues.

The DNA for the CDR3 is TGCAGCGTTGTGGGGGGACTTGAGTTCCAAGAGACCCAGTACTTC. Protein sequence: CSVVGGLEFQETQYF. V is TRBV29-1 and J is TRBJ2-5; tentatively, D is TRBD2 (6 bases). Germline V gene lookup returns CDR1 SQVTM and CDR2 ANQGSEA. Trimming removed 4 bases at V and 1 base at J, with 16 bases between. The CDR3 is 15 residues long.

The chain carries TRBV9 and TRBJ2-2; perhaps TRBD2 as D (7 bases). The CDR3 is made up of 17 amino acids. The germline V and J ends were trimmed by 4 bases and 7 bases, with 23 bases remaining between them. Germline CDR1 and CDR2: SGDLS and YYNGEE. The CDR3 DNA sequence: TGTGCCAGCAGCCCCCCACTAGTGGGGGGGCCGGTCGGGGAGCTGTTTTTT. Its translation: CASSPPLVGGPVGELFF.

This chain connects TRBV19 to TRBJ1-3; the D is unclear. The CDR3 sequence is 15 residues long. Germline loops: CDR1 LNHDA, CDR2 SQIVND (reference sequence). V lost 5 bases to trimming and J lost 0 bases, with 11 bases between them. The CDR3 protein is CASSPDWSSGNTIYF. CDR3 bases: TGTGCCAGTAGTCCAGACTGGAGCTCTGGAAACACCATATATTTT.

This clone has only one observation. The V call is TRBV10-3, the J call TRBJ1-1; possibly TRBD1 for D (6 bases). Germline V gives CDR1 ENHRY, CDR2 SYGVKD. Trimming took off 2 bases at V and 0 bases at J, with 16 bases between the two ends. The CDR3 covers 17 residues. The CDR3 sequence is CAISEPTRTALNTEAFF. In DNA, the CDR3 is TGTGCCATCAGTGAGCCCACCCGGACAGCTCTGAACACTGAAGCTTTCTTT.

The chain combines TRBV5-4 with TRBJ2-2; 7 bases match TRBD2. V dropped 4 bases and J dropped 0; count of bases not matched to a gene: 9. CDR3 length: 17 residues. The germline CDR1 and CDR2 sequences are SGHNT and YYREEE (reference sequence). CDR3 in DNA: TGTGCCAGCAGCCCCGCGGGGGTTTTAGCGAACACCGGGGAGCTGTTTTTT. This sequence encodes CASSPAGVLANTGELFF. The variable domain in full, with the rest retrieved from reference TRBV5-4 and TRBJ2-2, is ETGVTQSPTHLIKTRGQQVTLRCSSQSGHNTVSWYQQALGQGPQFIFQYYREEENGRGNFPPRFSGLQFPNYSSELNVNALELDDSALYLCASSPAGVLANTGELFFGEGSRLTVL.

The chain recombines TRBV9 with TRBJ1-1, with D hard to call. The CDR3 has 13 residues. Trimming pared 2 bases from V and 5 bases from J, leaving 10 bases between. The germline CDR1 and CDR2 sequences are SGDLS and YYNGEE. The CDR3 sequence is CASSVLGRTEAFF. DNA for the CDR3: TGTGCCAGCAGCGTCCTAGGGCGAACTGAAGCTTTCTTT.

The rearrangement links TRBV7-9 to TRBJ1-2, with D maybe TRBD1 (6 bases). The CDR3 consists of 14 residues. V lost 2 bases and J lost 4, with 11 bases in between. Germline-derived CDR1 and CDR2 are SEHNR and FQNEAQ (reference sequence). The CDR3 protein is CASSLPGGRYGYTF. The DNA of the CDR3 is TGTGCCAGCAGCTTACCCGGGGGCCGCTATGGCTACACCTTC.

The rearrangement uses TRBV4-2 and TRBJ1-2; the D is unclear. The germline gives CDR1 LGHNA, CDR2 YNFKEQ. V lost 1 base and J 7 bases, leaving 19 bases between the germline ends. CDR3 length: 16 residues. CDR3 in DNA: TGTGCCAGCAGCCAAGTAATCCCTTTGGGGTATAGTGGCTACACCTTC. Protein product: CASSQVIPLGYSGYTF.

V gene TRBV7-7 combines with J gene TRBJ2-7; TRBD1 might be the D (6 bases). CDR1 is SSHAT and CDR2 is FNYEAQ in the germline V gene (reference sequence). V lost 5 bases to trimming and J lost 2 bases, with 10 bases between them. The CDR3 contains 13 residues. The CDR3 protein is CASSPPGAYEQYF. CDR3 DNA sequence: TGTGCCAGCAGCCCCCCAGGGGCCTACGAGCAGTACTTC.

The V gene is TRBV19, the J gene TRBJ1-3; TRBD1 matches 7 bases. This CDR3 comprises 14 residues. J gave up 2 bases and V 5 bases, and 3 bases lay outside the gene matches. CDR1 is LNHDA, CDR2 SQIVND, per germline (reference sequence). The CDR3 DNA sequence: TGTGCCAGTAGTGCCGGGACAGCTGGAAACACCATATATTTT. Its translation: CASSAGTAGNTIYF.